These 29 T cell receptor beta chains share one sample of origin, sequenced in a study of control samples from healthy donors and cancer patients. Using immunoSEQ multiplex PCR, the repertoire was profiled, and TCRdb retains in-frame clones only, with some absent. This table holds 40,000 to 60,000 clones, 87% found once. Sequencing was done on a sample of PBMCs. These receptors all come from a man aged 60 to 69 with head and neck cancer.

This clone appeared a single time. The rearrangement joins TRBV2 to TRBJ1-5; possible D gene TRBD1, 6 bases. V dropped 3 bases and J dropped 4 bases, with 10 bases sitting between them. The CDR3 runs 14 residues. CDR1 SNHLY and CDR2 FYNNEI come from the germline V gene. The CDR3 nucleotides are TGTGCCAGCAGTGATGGGACATATAATCAGCCCCAGCATTTT. This encodes CASSDGTYNQPQHF. Supplemented by reference TRBV2 and TRBJ1-5, the full variable domain reads EPEVTQTPSHQVTQMGQEVILRCVPISNHLYFYWYRQILGQKVEFLVSFYNNEISEKSEIFDDQFSVERPDGSNFTLKIRSTKLEDSAMYFCASSDGTYNQPQHFGDGTRLSIL.

The chain uses TRBV5-1 and TRBJ1-1; a possible D gene is TRBD1 (5 bases). V lost 0 bases, J lost 1 base, and 10 bases lay in between. Per the germline V gene, CDR1 is SGHRS and CDR2 is YFSETQ. CDR3 length equals 15 residues. The CDR3 region is CASSLGDSKNTEAFF. In DNA form, the CDR3 reads TGCGCCAGCAGCTTGGGGGACTCCAAGAACACTGAAGCTTTCTTT.

The gene calls are TRBV28 and TRBJ1-4; TRBD1 matches at 9 bases. The V segment lost 2 bases and the J segment 5 bases; nucleotides outside the gene matches: 3. Germline V CDR1 and CDR2: MDHEN, SYDVKM. The CDR3 is 15 residues long. The CDR3 DNA sequence: TGTGCCAGCAGTTTACCGACAGGGGGGAATGAAAAACTGTTTTTT. Amino acid sequence: CASSLPTGGNEKLFF.

The rearrangement joins TRBV6-1 to TRBJ1-2; no firm D call. Germline V CDR1 and CDR2: MNHNS, SASEGT. CDR3 size: 15 residues. Trimming cost V 2 bases and J 0 bases, with 10 bases left between them. The CDR3 nucleotides read TGTGCCAGCAGTGAATCTAACAGACCTAACTATGGCTACACCTTC. Translated, it gives CASSESNRPNYGYTF.

The chain links TRBV6-5 to TRBJ1-6; D gene unclear. CDR3 length: 13 amino acids. Trimming took 2 bases from V and 14 from J, leaving 13 bases between them. Germline CDR1 and CDR2: MNHEY and SVGAGI. CDR3 nucleotides: TGTGCCAGCAGTTACGATCGCCAGGCGTCCCTCCACTTT. It encodes CASSYDRQASLHF.

This chain uses TRBV13 with TRBJ2-3; TRBD2 matches 9 bases. V lost 5 bases and J lost 0; bases outside the gene matches: 9. The V gene's germline CDR1 is PRHDT and CDR2 FYEKMQ (reference sequence). The CDR3 is 17 residues long. DNA of the CDR3: TGTGCCAGCAGCAAGCAGACTAGCGGCACTAGCACAGATACGCAGTATTTT. Residues: CASSKQTSGTSTDTQYF. Full variable domain (outside the CDR3, taken from reference TRBV13 and TRBJ2-3): AAGVIQSPRHLIKEKRETATLKCYPIPRHDTVYWYQQGPGQDPQFLISFYEKMQSDKGSIPDRFSAQQFSDYHSELNMSSLELGDSALYFCASSKQTSGTSTDTQYFGPGTRLTVL.

The rearrangement links TRBV15 to TRBJ2-3; 7 bases line up with TRBD2. The germline V gene has CDR1 LNHNV and CDR2 YYDKDF (reference sequence). Trimming at V came to 0 bases and at J to 1 base, leaving 4 bases not matched to a gene. The CDR3 has 16 residues. The CDR3 nucleotides are TGTGCCACCAGCAGAGATCGGAGCGGGGGCACAGATACGCAGTATTTT. It codes for CATSRDRSGGTDTQYF. Supplemented by reference TRBV15 and TRBJ2-3, the full variable domain reads DAMVIQNPRYQVTQFGKPVTLSCSQTLNHNVMYWYQQKSSQAPKLLFHYYDKDFNNEADTPDNFQSRRPNTSFCFLDIRSPGLGDTAMYLCATSRDRSGGTDTQYFGPGTRLTVL.

A few counts support this clone. The gene calls are TRBV7-2 and TRBJ1-1; D not certain. This CDR3 contains 12 residues. Germline CDR1 reads SGHTA; CDR2 reads FQGNSA. The V gene lost 4 bases and the J gene lost 3 bases, with 6 bases spanning the gap. CDR3 DNA sequence: TGTGCCAGCAGCTCCTACTACACTGAAGCTTTCTTT. Translation gives CASSSYYTEAFF.

There are a few counts of this clone. The rearrangement links TRBV6-5 to TRBJ1-1; D is perhaps TRBD1 (6 bases). CDR1 and CDR2 (germline): MNHEY, SVGAGI. CDR3 length equals 15 residues. The ends were cut back, 2 bases at V and 6 bases at J, with 16 bases in the middle. The CDR3 DNA reads TGTGCCAGCAGTTACAGCCAGGGGATGGTCCCTGAAGCTTTCTTT. This translates into CASSYSQGMVPEAFF.

This sequence joins TRBV2 and TRBJ2-1; 8 bases fit TRBD2. The CDR3 length is 15 residues. Germline-derived CDR1 and CDR2 are SNHLY and FYNNEI. With 1 base clipped from V and 6 bases from J, the junction kept 5 bases outside the gene matches. In nucleotides, the CDR3 is TGTGCCAGCAGTGAAGGGGGACTAGGTATCAATGAGCAGTTCTTC. This sequence encodes CASSEGGLGINEQFF.

The chain is built from TRBV10-3 and TRBJ1-2; tentatively, D is TRBD1 (6 bases). Between the trimmed V and J ends, which lost 6 bases and 5 bases, there was a span of 19 bases. Germline-derived CDR1 and CDR2 are ENHRY and SYGVKD. The CDR3 is 15 residues long. The CDR3 region is CAISERIQGWYGYTF. As DNA, the CDR3 is TGTGCCATCAGCGAAAGAATTCAGGGGTGGTATGGCTACACCTTC.

This chain connects TRBV7-9 to TRBJ2-7, with D perhaps TRBD1 or TRBD2 (5 bases each). Germline lookup yields CDR1 SEHNR and CDR2 FQNEAQ (reference sequence). The CDR3 is 15 residues long. Trimming pared 1 base from V and 3 bases from J, leaving 13 bases between. This CDR3 reads CASSLVGDGLYEQYF. CDR3 DNA: TGTGCCAGCAGCTTAGTAGGGGACGGCCTCTACGAGCAGTACTTC.

V is TRBV5-1 and J is TRBJ2-3, with 7 bases that match TRBD1. Trimming took 3 bases from V and 2 from J; bases not matched to a gene: 3. Germline values: CDR1 SGHRS, CDR2 YFSETQ. The CDR3 is 14 amino acids. CDR3 nucleotide sequence: TGCGCCAGCAGCTGGGGGACAGACACAGATACGCAGTATTTT. Encoded protein: CASSWGTDTDTQYF. The full variable domain, in which reference TRBV5-1 and TRBJ2-3 provide the parts outside the CDR3, is KAGVTQTPRYLIKTRGQQVTLSCSPISGHRSVSWYQQTPGQGLQFLFEYFSETQRNKGNFPGRFSGRQFSNSRSEMNVSTLELGDSALYLCASSWGTDTDTQYFGPGTRLTVL.

With respect to this clone: An end of the junction differs from the germline gene, which may be a read error. This rearrangement joins TRBV4-2 to TRBJ2-7; the match to TRBD2 covers 10 bases. CDR3 length: 17 amino acids. CDR1 and CDR2 from the germline V gene are LGHNA and YNFKEQ. The CDR3 DNA is TGTGCCAGCAGCCAAGACCGGTGGCAGGGTGGCCTAGCGGGAGCCACCTTC. Protein: CASSQDRWQGGLAGATF.

The chain recombines TRBV6-1 with TRBJ2-2; TRBD1 might be the D (5 bases). With 1 base removed from V and 7 bases from J, the gap between germline ends came to 13 bases. Per germline, CDR1 MNHNS and CDR2 SASEGT. This CDR3 region has 15 residues. CDR3 coding DNA: TGTGCCAGCAGTGAAGTGTTTGGGGCTAACGGGGAGCTGTTTTTT. Translated, it gives CASSEVFGANGELFF.

This clone was detected only a few times. The chain links TRBV9 to TRBJ2-7; 9 bases match TRBD1. Trimming at V came to 4 bases and at J to 1 base, leaving 3 bases not matched to a gene. CDR1 is SGDLS and CDR2 is YYNGEE in the germline V gene. The CDR3 loop spans 14 amino acids. CDR3 protein: CASSPGTGSYEQYF. The DNA for the CDR3 is TGTGCCAGCAGCCCGGGGACAGGGTCCTACGAGCAGTACTTC. Supplemented by reference TRBV9 and TRBJ2-7, the full variable domain reads DSGVTQTPKHLITATGQRVTLRCSPRSGDLSVYWYQQSLDQGLQFLIQYYNGEERAKGNILERFSAQQFPDLHSELNLSSLELGDSALYFCASSPGTGSYEQYFGPGTRLTVT.

The V gene is TRBV5-6, the J gene TRBJ2-4; 14 bases align to TRBD2. Germline V gives CDR1 SGHDT, CDR2 YYEEEE. After removal of 4 bases from V and 1 base from J, the junction contained 10 bases not matched to a gene. The CDR3 loop spans 19 amino acids. The CDR3: CASSPKGLAGEIAKNIQYF. The CDR3 DNA sequence: TGTGCCAGCAGCCCGAAGGGACTAGCGGGAGAAATTGCCAAAAACATTCAGTACTTC. The complete variable domain, with remaining parts taken from reference TRBV5-6 and TRBJ2-4, reads DAGVTQSPTHLIKTRGQQVTLRCSPKSGHDTVSWYQQALGQGPQFIFQYYEEEERQRGNFPDRFSGHQFPNYSSELNVNALLLGDSALYLCASSPKGLAGEIAKNIQYFGAGTRLSVL.

The chain carries TRBV5-4 and TRBJ1-3; 7 bases agree with TRBD1. The ends lost 4 bases at V and 3 bases at J; junction bases unmatched: 10. Germline CDR1 and CDR2: SGHNT and YYREEE (reference sequence). The CDR3 extends over 16 amino acids. The CDR3 DNA reads as TGTGCCAGCAGCCGCGGGACAGTGGGGGTTGGAAACACCATATATTTT. It codes for CASSRGTVGVGNTIYF.

The chain is built from TRBV11-2 and TRBJ1-1; D gene unclear. V was clipped by 3 bases and J by 5 bases, with 7 bases between them. CDR3 size: 12 residues. From germline, CDR1 is SGHAT and CDR2 FQNNGV. CDR3 loop: CASSFSATEAFF. As DNA, the CDR3 is TGTGCCAGCAGCTTCTCAGCAACTGAAGCTTTCTTT.

V is TRBV3-1 (or the pseudogene TRBV3-2) and J is TRBJ2-7, with TRBD1 matching 12 bases. CDR3 size: 15 residues. Germline CDR1 and CDR2: LGHDT and YNNKEL (reference sequence). The trim removed 6 bases at V and 4 bases at J, leaving 7 bases unmatched. The CDR3 DNA sequence: TGTGCCAGCAGTCCTGGGACAGGGGGCTGGTACGAGCAGTACTTC. Encoded protein: CASSPGTGGWYEQYF.

V and J are TRBV7-8 and TRBJ2-3, with D perhaps TRBD2 (6 bases). The CDR3 length is 15 residues. The germline gives CDR1 SGHVS, CDR2 FQNEAQ. V lost 1 base, J lost 10 bases, and 18 bases lay in between. The CDR3 spells CASSLDHPTSLSQYF. The CDR3 nucleotides are TGTGCCAGCAGCTTAGACCATCCGACTAGTCTTTCGCAGTATTTT.

The chain recombines TRBV4-1 with TRBJ2-7, with 9 bases that match TRBD2. In germline, CDR1 is MGHRA, CDR2 YSYEKL. The CDR3 extends over 18 amino acids. Trimming cost V 4 bases and J 0 bases; bases outside gene matches: 13. The CDR3, as DNA: TGCGCCAGCAGCCGACAACAAACAGCTAGCGGGACCTCCTACGAGCAGTACTTC. Translated: CASSRQQTASGTSYEQYF.

V and J are TRBV19 and TRBJ1-1, with unresolved D. The ends were cut back, 6 bases at V and 0 bases at J, with 23 bases in the middle. Germline V CDR1 and CDR2: LNHDA, SQIVND (reference sequence). There are 18 residues in the CDR3. The DNA for the CDR3 is TGTGCCAGTAGGGACGGTACCGGGCCTACGAGGGTGAACACTGAAGCTTTCTTT. It yields the protein CASRDGTGPTRVNTEAFF.

A few counts support this clone. The chain couples TRBV30 to TRBJ1-1, with 8 nucleotides matching TRBD1. After removal of 5 bases from V and 0 bases from J, the junction contained 2 bases not matched to a gene. Looked up from germline, CDR1 is GTSNPN and CDR2 is SVGIG (reference sequence). This CDR3 has 13 residues. CDR3 bases: TGTGCCTGGGAGACAGGGGTGAACACTGAAGCTTTCTTT. This codes for CAWETGVNTEAFF.

V is TRBV30 and J is TRBJ1-5; 9 bases agree with TRBD1. CDR1 is GTSNPN, CDR2 SVGIG, per germline (reference sequence). The V segment lost 5 bases and the J segment 7 bases; nucleotides outside the gene matches: 6. The CDR3 consists of 13 residues. The CDR3 loop is CAWGQGSRQPQHF. The CDR3 DNA reads as TGTGCCTGGGGACAGGGGAGTAGGCAGCCCCAGCATTTT.

The V gene is TRBV7-2, the J gene TRBJ2-5, with 8 bases identical to TRBD1. Trimming cost V 4 bases and J 5 bases; bases outside gene matches: 12. CDR1 and CDR2 (germline): SGHTA, FQGNSA. The CDR3 sequence is 16 residues long. CDR3 DNA sequence: TGTGCCAGCAGCTCCGGCACGACAGGGGCTGGTGAGACCCAGTACTTC. This encodes CASSSGTTGAGETQYF.

The chain is built from TRBV5-1 and TRBJ2-7, with D possibly matching TRBD2 (6 bases). The ends were cut back, 6 bases at V and 0 bases at J, with 10 bases in the middle. The CDR3 extends over 13 amino acids. Germline CDR1 and CDR2: SGHRS and YFSETQ. The CDR3 sequence: CASIRGSSYEQYF. The CDR3 DNA is TGCGCCAGCATTCGGGGGAGCTCCTACGAGCAGTACTTC.

The rearrangement joins TRBV10-3 to TRBJ2-5; D not certain. Germline V gene data show CDR1 as ENHRY and CDR2 as SYGVKD. V lost 6 bases to trimming and J lost 4 bases, with 9 bases between them. This CDR3 spans 12 amino acids. The CDR3 sequence: CAIRSNGETQYF. The CDR3 region has the DNA TGTGCCATCAGATCAAATGGAGAGACCCAGTACTTC.

The J gene is TRBJ2-1, the V gene TRBV5-1, with 9 bases lining up with TRBD1. V lost 6 bases and J lost 8; bases outside the gene matches: 9. The CDR3 consists of 14 residues. CDR1 and CDR2 from the germline V gene are SGHRS and YFSETQ. CDR3 region: CASTMRQGVHEQFF. DNA for the CDR3: TGCGCCAGCACCATGAGACAGGGGGTTCATGAGCAGTTCTTC.